The sequence of this T cell receptor beta chain was determined in a study of cytomegalovirus exposure and HLA in healthy donors. The CDR3 loop spans 17 amino acids. V trimming: 0 bases; J trimming: 4 bases; junction bases outside the gene matches: 7. Per the germline V gene, CDR1 is LGHNA and CDR2 is YSLEER. Whole-study findings and limits: Several of the most significant clusters appeared linked to common viral pathogens, based on a later analysis. One cluster of highly shared sequence variants probably arose as a sequencing artifact.

Amplification used 60 Vbeta primers and 13 Jbeta primers. Only in-frame clones appear in the TCRdb table, and some are missing; sequencing was by immunoSEQ multiplex PCR. Of roughly 100,000 clones in the sample, roughly 80% are singletons; the top ten hold roughly 7%. Note on this clone: Antigen unknown.

The chain recombines TRBV4-3 with TRBJ2-2, with 8 bases that match TRBD1. The clonotype originates from a man in his forties in good health and CMV-seropositive. Sequenced sample: PBMCs. CDR3 coding DNA: TGCGCCAGCAGCCAAGATCCAACAGGGGGTGGCACCGGGGAGCTGTTTTTT. Translating it yields CASSQDPTGGGTGELFF.